These 2 T cell receptor beta chains originate from one sample sequenced in a study of T-cell memory formation after mild COVID-19. TCRdb processed the 5' RACE reads anew with MiXCR; each CDR3 protein has one entry. Among around 390,000 distinct CDR3 sequences listed, around a sixth were seen once. Sequenced: PBMCs or a T cell subset sorted from them (not recorded which). The receptors derive from a man aged 18 to 30 who had mild COVID-19 (a few samples of this study predate the infection). Cell type and time point are not known.

The genes are TRBV11-2 and TRBJ2-7, with unresolved D. CDR1 SGHAT and CDR2 FQNNGV come from the germline V gene. V was trimmed by 1 base and J by 2 bases, leaving 12 bases between them. This CDR3 spans 15 amino acids. CDR3 sequence: CASSLARPSPYEQYF. CDR3 in DNA: TGTGCCAGCAGCTTAGCCCGACCTTCGCCCTACGAGCAGTACTTC.

The gene calls are TRBV7-6 and TRBJ2-3; D not certain. Germline CDR1 is SGHVS and CDR2 is FNYEAQ. Between the trimmed V and J ends, which lost 1 base and 0 bases, there was a span of 8 bases. The CDR3 totals 15 residues. The chain's CDR3 is CASSLGVESTDTQYF. As DNA, the CDR3 is TGTGCCAGCAGCTTAGGGGTAGAGAGCACAGATACGCAGTATTTT.